This T cell receptor (beta chain) was recovered during a study of cytomegalovirus exposure and HLA in healthy donors. Points from the study as a whole: As was reported, the classifier diagnosed cytomegalovirus status with high specificity and sensitivity. The authors enumerated 164 TCR beta chains as linked to cytomegalovirus. About 87% or about 30% of the time was how often most TCR beta V segments were productive, according to an earlier analysis. In a later analysis, TCR beta V- and J-gene trimming was associated with a missense DCLRE1C variant.

The CDR3 is 14 amino acids. The V gene's germline CDR1 is MNHEY and CDR2 SMNVEV (reference sequence). V was shortened by 2 bases and J by 5 bases, with 12 bases between the two germline ends. As to this clone: The target antigen is unknown.

Researchers ran the PCR with 60 Vbeta and 13 Jbeta primers. Measured with immunoSEQ multiplex PCR; TCRdb has only the in-frame clones, and not every one. The sample holds roughly 110,000 clones, over 70% seen once. The origin of this receptor is a woman in her forties in good health and CMV-seropositive. V is TRBV27 and J is TRBJ1-1; no clear D. Sequenced sample: PBMCs. The CDR3 sequence is CASSLRARETEAFF. CDR3 DNA: TGTGCCAGCAGTTTACGGGCGAGGGAGACTGAAGCTTTCTTT.